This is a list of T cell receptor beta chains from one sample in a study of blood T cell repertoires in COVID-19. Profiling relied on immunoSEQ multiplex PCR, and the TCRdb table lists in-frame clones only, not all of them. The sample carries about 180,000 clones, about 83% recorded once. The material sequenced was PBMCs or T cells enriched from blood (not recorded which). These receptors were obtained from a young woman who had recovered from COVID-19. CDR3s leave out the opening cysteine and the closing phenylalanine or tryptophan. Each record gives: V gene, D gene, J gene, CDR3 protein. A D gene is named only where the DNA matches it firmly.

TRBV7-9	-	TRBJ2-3	ASSQWTVPSTDTQY
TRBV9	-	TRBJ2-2	ASSVGGYGELF
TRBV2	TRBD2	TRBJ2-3	ASSANSGSTDTQY
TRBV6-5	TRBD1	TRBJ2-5	ASSPFGTGLQTQY
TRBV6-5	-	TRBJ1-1	ASSLTGGAEAF
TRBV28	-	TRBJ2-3	ASRPGLIFLEGIFSDTQY
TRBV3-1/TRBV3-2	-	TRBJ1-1	ASSLSWEKQNNGVTEAF
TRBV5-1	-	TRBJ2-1	ASSLGGRSYNEQF
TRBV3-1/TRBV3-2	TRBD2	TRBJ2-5	ASGIGLAGRETQY
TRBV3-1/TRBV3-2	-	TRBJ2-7	ASSQVDSSYEQY
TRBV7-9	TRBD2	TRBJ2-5	ASSSPLAGKETQY
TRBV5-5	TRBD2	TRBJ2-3	ASSLVLAGGVPDTQY
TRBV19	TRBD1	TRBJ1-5	ATRGQGPLGGNQPQH
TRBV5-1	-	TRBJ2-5	ASSSPQETQY
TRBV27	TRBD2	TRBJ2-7	ASSSGLADYEQY
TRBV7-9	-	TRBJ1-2	ASSLAGKWGYT
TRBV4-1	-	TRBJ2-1	ASSQDIFSATALIGGF
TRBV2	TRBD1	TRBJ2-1	ASRGQGGSNEQF
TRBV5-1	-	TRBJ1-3	ASSLSPGFGNTIY
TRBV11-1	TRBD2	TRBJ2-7	ASSPELAGGKYEQY
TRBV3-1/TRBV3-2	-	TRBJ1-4	ASSQDTGFEGSPPNEKLF
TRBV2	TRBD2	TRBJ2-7	ASRRTSGFSYEQY
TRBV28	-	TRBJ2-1	ASSLDSPSEQF
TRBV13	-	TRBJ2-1	ASSLSQRNEQF
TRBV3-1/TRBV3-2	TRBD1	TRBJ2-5	ASSQGGGWETQY
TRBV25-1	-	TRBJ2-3	ASSESGSTDTQY
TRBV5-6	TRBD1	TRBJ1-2	ASSLGRGRRFGNYGYT
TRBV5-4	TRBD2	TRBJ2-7	ASSPTAGNSYEQY
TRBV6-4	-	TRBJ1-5	ASSNFRMAGRFNNQPQH
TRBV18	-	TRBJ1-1	ASSPAQGWDTEAF
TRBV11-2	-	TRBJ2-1	ASSLEVAENNEQF
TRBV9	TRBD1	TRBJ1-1	ASSNRDSEAF
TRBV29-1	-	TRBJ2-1	SVEDPARSYNEQF
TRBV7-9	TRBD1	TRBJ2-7	ASSPGWTGGLEQY
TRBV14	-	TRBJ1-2	ASSHTTGPPGGYT
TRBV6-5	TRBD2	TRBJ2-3	ASRLSGRATDTQY
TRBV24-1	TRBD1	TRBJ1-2	ATSGTDRGSGYT
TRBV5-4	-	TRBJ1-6	ASSPNRALRGSPLH
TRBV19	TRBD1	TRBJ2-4	ASSPQSFVTGARAAAKNIQY
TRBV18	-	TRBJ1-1	ASSPLTANTEAF
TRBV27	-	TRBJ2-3	ASSSSGTDTQY
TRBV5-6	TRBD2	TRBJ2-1	ASSLTSGMGRGEQF
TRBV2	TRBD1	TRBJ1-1	ASSIQGRRSTEAF
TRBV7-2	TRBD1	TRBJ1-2	ASSVPPRGYGYT
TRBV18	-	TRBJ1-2	ASSPPSGQNYGYT
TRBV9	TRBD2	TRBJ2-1	ASSVDLFRLAGSNEQF
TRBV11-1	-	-	ASSLALAQLYEQY
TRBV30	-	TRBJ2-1	AWSVRVSYNEQF
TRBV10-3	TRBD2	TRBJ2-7	AISDYGTGLATYEQY
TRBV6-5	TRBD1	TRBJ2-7	ASSGQGESGYEQY
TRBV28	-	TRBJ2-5	ASSSIWRGPETQY
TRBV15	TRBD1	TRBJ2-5	ATSRGVRGGASETQY